This TCR beta chain was observed in a study of cytomegalovirus exposure and HLA in healthy donors. Germline V gene data show CDR1 as SGHVS and CDR2 as FQNEAQ. The V end lost 5 bases, the J end lost 2 bases, and 9 bases lay between the germline ends. The CDR3 runs to 13 residues. 60 Vbeta and 13 Jbeta primers were used in PCR. The table came from immunoSEQ multiplex PCR; TCRdb's copy has only in-frame clones and leaves some out. The sample contains 120,000 or so clones, 75% to 85% of which appear only once. Donors consisted of healthy bone marrow donors. Study-level findings and limits: In a later analysis, CMV-associated beta chains were mostly HLA-associated, it appeared.

A note on this clone: Antigen unknown.

The sequence derives from a man aged 30 to 39 in good health and CMV-seropositive. The specimen was PBMCs. The chain has TRBV7-8 and TRBJ2-5, with a weak D call TRBD1 (6 bases). In DNA, the CDR3 is TGTGCCAGCAGCAAGGGACAACAAGAGACCCAGTACTTC. Its protein product is CASSKGQQETQYF.